A single count supports the clone carrying this T cell receptor beta chain. Its antigen is unidentified. Relative to the germline gene, one junction end is altered; a read error may explain this. The 5'RACE method, run with constant-segment primers, produced TCR alpha and TCR beta cDNA libraries (carrying sample barcodes and UMIs). TCRdb called the 5' RACE reads again in MiXCR, with one record for every CDR3 protein. The sample records around 340,000 distinct CDR3 sequences, roughly 15% being singletons. The data were taken from a study of T-cell memory formation after mild COVID-19. At the level of the study: Each donor largely had its own TCR clusters. Broader study findings: While clones contracting from day 15 to 85 were balanced between CD4 and CD8, later expanders leaned CD4+. Nothing showed for sure that second-wave clones peaking on day 37 were SARS-CoV-2 specific.

Germline V gives CDR1 SEHNR, CDR2 FQNEAQ (reference sequence). This CDR3 contains 14 residues. The clonotype comes from a man between 18 and 35 years old who had mild COVID-19 (a few samples of this study predate the infection). Cell type and time point are not known. Sample: PBMCs or a T cell subset sorted from them (not recorded which). The V and J genes are TRBV7-9 and TRBJ2-7, with D perhaps TRBD2 (7 bases). CDR3 region: CSSSFRGGRDEQYF. CDR3 sequence (DNA): TGTTCCAGCAGCTTCCGCGGGGGCCGGGACGAGCAGTACTTC.